Below are 31 T cell receptor beta chains sequenced from a single sample in a study of blood T cells in healthy people across ages. A J-beta primer mix and a sample-barcoded 5' primer were used in a second PCR of roughly 7 to 12 cycles. MiXCR, applied by TCRdb to the 5' RACE reads, yields one record per CDR3 protein. Among 550,000 to 600,000 distinct CDR3 sequences listed, approximately 25% were seen once. The sample consisted of blood. The receptors were gathered from a woman aged 70-85 years in good health.

V usage is TRBV7-2 and J usage is TRBJ2-5; possible D gene TRBD2, 6 bases. Germline lookup yields CDR1 SGHTA and CDR2 FQGNSA. The V end was cut by 5 bases, the J end by 5 bases, with 21 bases between. The CDR3 is 16 amino acids. CDR3 amino acids: CASSPSAGRVGETQYF. The CDR3 bases are TGTGCCAGCAGCCCTTCGGCGGGGCGCGTGGGGGAGACCCAGTACTTC.

A few counts support this clonotype. A read error may account for a junction end that differs from germline. The chain employs TRBV6-7 and TRBJ2-7; D remains unclear. TRBV6-7 is an ORF; its function is uncertain. The CDR3 sequence is 12 residues long. DNA of the CDR3: TGTGCCAGCAGTTGGGTGTCCTATGAGCAGTACTTC. It codes for CASSWVSYEQYF.

The rearrangement joins TRBV7-9 to TRBJ2-1; 7 positions agree with TRBD2. CDR1 is SEHNR, CDR2 FQNEAQ, per germline (reference sequence). V lost 4 bases and J lost 11; bases outside the gene matches: 8. This CDR3 region has 13 residues. The CDR3: CASSSLLADKQFF. The CDR3 DNA follows: TGTGCCAGCAGCTCTCTCCTAGCGGACAAGCAGTTCTTC.

V usage is TRBV12-3 or TRBV12-4 and J usage is TRBJ2-5; possible D gene TRBD2, 6 bases. Between the trimmed V and J ends, which lost 6 bases and 5 bases, there was a span of 16 bases. The CDR3 has 14 residues. CDR3 DNA sequence: TGTGCCAGCAGCCCTAGGGAGGCGGGGGAGACCCAGTACTTC. This sequence encodes CASSPREAGETQYF.

Details on this clonotype: One junction end disagrees with the germline gene, perhaps due to a read error. This chain connects TRBV20-1 to TRBJ1-2; tentatively, D is TRBD1 (5 bases). The germline V gene encodes CDR1 DFQATT and CDR2 SNEGSKA (reference sequence). The CDR3 has 14 residues. CDR3: CSARRREANYGYTF. The CDR3 nucleotides read TGCAGCGCTAGGCGCAGGGAAGCTAACTATGGCTACACCTTC.

The rearrangement joins TRBV12-3 or TRBV12-4 to TRBJ2-2, with D possibly matching TRBD1 (6 bases). V gave up 6 bases and J gave up 0 bases, with 14 bases separating them. The CDR3 loop spans 16 amino acids. For the CDR3, the DNA is TGTGCCAGCAGACGTACAGGGACCGCGAACACCGGGGAGCTGTTTTTT. It yields the protein CASRRTGTANTGELFF.

This rearrangement joins TRBV5-1 to TRBJ2-4; D is perhaps TRBD1 (5 bases). The CDR3 sequence is 17 residues long. V lost 0 bases, J lost 1 base, and 14 bases lay in between. Germline V gives CDR1 SGHRS, CDR2 YFSETQ. The CDR3 DNA reads TGCGCCAGCAGCTTGGAGGGGTCGTACGGGGCCAAAAACATTCAGTACTTC. It yields the protein CASSLEGSYGAKNIQYF.

The rearrangement links TRBV3-1 to TRBJ1-2; TRBD1 matches at 7 bases. CDR1 is LGHDT and CDR2 is YNNKEL in the germline V gene (reference sequence). The length of the CDR3 is 14 residues. V was clipped by 3 bases and J by 8 bases; unmatched bases: 9. CDR3 amino acids: CASSQIAQGVGYTF. CDR3 DNA: TGTGCCAGCAGCCAGATCGCGCAGGGGGTCGGCTACACCTTC.

This clonotype was counted only a few times. The chain uses TRBV29-1 and TRBJ1-4, with D unclear. V lost 6 bases, J lost 1 base, and 6 bases lay in between. The CDR3 runs 12 residues. Germline CDR1 is SQVTM and CDR2 is ANQGSEA. CDR3 protein: CSVRRTNEKLFF. For the CDR3, the DNA is TGCAGCGTAAGGCGAACTAATGAAAAACTGTTTTTT.

The chain recombines TRBV20-1 with TRBJ1-5; D unresolved. With 3 bases removed from V and 2 bases from J, the gap between germline ends came to 5 bases. Germline V gene lookup returns CDR1 DFQATT and CDR2 SNEGSKA (reference sequence). This CDR3 has 12 amino acids. The CDR3 is CSASQGNQPQHF. As DNA, the CDR3 is TGCAGTGCTAGCCAGGGCAATCAGCCCCAGCATTTT.

This clonotype has only a few counts. The chain links TRBV7-8 to TRBJ2-3, with a possible D match to TRBD2 (5 bases). Trimming took off 2 bases at V and 5 bases at J, with 17 bases between the two ends. This CDR3 contains 16 residues. Germline V gene sequence: CDR1 SGHVS, CDR2 FQNEAQ. Here the CDR3 DNA reads TGTGCCAGCAGCTTACAACCGGGATTAGGCGGAGATACGCAGTATTTT. Translating it yields CASSLQPGLGGDTQYF.

This clonotype has a single count. The gene calls are TRBV4-1 and TRBJ2-7; D call uncertain. V gave up 0 bases and J gave up 12 bases, with 21 bases separating them. The CDR3 has 15 residues. From germline, CDR1 is MGHRA and CDR2 YSYEKL. The CDR3 is CASSQEALGHLLRYF. In DNA, the CDR3 is TGCGCCAGCAGCCAAGAAGCCCTAGGCCACTTATTACGGTACTTC.

This clonotype was seen a few times. This chain uses TRBV7-9 with TRBJ2-4; D call uncertain. V lost 7 bases to trimming and J lost 7 bases, with 8 bases between them. The CDR3 is 11 amino acids. Per germline, CDR1 SEHNR and CDR2 FQNEAQ (reference sequence). The DNA of the CDR3 is TGTGCCAGCACAGATGCGAACATTCAGTACTTC. Translating it yields CASTDANIQYF.

V and J are TRBV6-2 or TRBV6-3 and TRBJ2-5, with D maybe TRBD2 (5 bases). The V end was cut by 2 bases, the J end by 1 base, with 17 bases between. The germline CDR1 and CDR2 sequences are MNHEY and SVGEGT. The length of the CDR3 is 17 residues. CDR3 bases: TGTGCCAGCAGTTACATGCTTCAGAGGGTAACCCAAGAGACCCAGTACTTC. Its translation: CASSYMLQRVTQETQYF.

In nucleotides, the CDR3 is TGTGCCAGCAGCTTTGATTCATCAGGGACTGAAGCTTTCTTT. Its translation: CASSFDSSGTEAFF. This rearrangement joins TRBV7-3 to TRBJ1-1, with D perhaps matching TRBD1 (5 bases). The CDR3 loop spans 14 amino acids. V dropped 3 bases and J dropped 5 bases, with 13 bases sitting between them. Germline V gene data show CDR1 as SGHTA and CDR2 as FQGTGA.

As to this clonotype: Its ends do not fully match the called genes, so a read error is possible. V gene TRBV5-1 combines with J gene TRBJ1-2; no clear D gene. The CDR3 spans 14 residues. CDR1 SGHRS and CDR2 YFSETQ come from the germline V gene. The CDR3 reads CASSSSGPNYDYTF. CDR3 nucleotides: TGCGCCAGCAGCTCCTCCGGGCCGAACTATGACTACACCTTC.

Only a few counts were recorded for this clonotype. V gene TRBV7-2 combines with J gene TRBJ1-5, with a weak D call TRBD1 (6 bases). The V and J ends lost 6 bases and 2 bases respectively, with 11 bases between them. CDR3 size: 14 residues. Germline assignment: CDR1 SGHTA and CDR2 FQGNSA. The CDR3 DNA sequence: TGTGCCAGCAGTCACAGGGAGGGCAATCAGCCCCAGCATTTT. Its translation is CASSHREGNQPQHF.

The chain employs TRBV2 and TRBJ2-1, with D tentatively TRBD2 (5 bases). This CDR3 has 13 residues. The germline CDR1 and CDR2 sequences are SNHLY and FYNNEI. Trimming took 1 base from V and 6 from J, leaving 7 bases between them. The CDR3 protein is CASSEGLCNEQFF. The CDR3 region has the DNA TGTGCCAGCAGTGAAGGACTATGCAATGAGCAGTTCTTC.

This clonotype was seen more than once but under ten times. The chain carries TRBV5-1 and TRBJ1-4; D is uncertain. The V gene lost 0 bases and the J gene lost 8 bases, with 14 bases spanning the gap. The length of the CDR3 is 15 residues. Per germline, CDR1 SGHRS and CDR2 YFSETQ. The CDR3 sequence is CASSLGTGSFEKLFF. The CDR3 nucleotides are TGCGCCAGCAGCTTGGGTACGGGGAGTTTCGAAAAACTGTTTTTT.

This clonotype was detected only once. The V and J genes are TRBV12-3 or TRBV12-4 and TRBJ2-3; D gene ambiguous. V was trimmed by 4 bases and J by 7 bases, leaving 9 bases between them. The CDR3 has 12 amino acids. The CDR3 nucleotides are TGTGCCAGCAGTTCCCCGTCCCATACGCAGTATTTT. Translation: CASSSPSHTQYF.

This clonotype turned up a few times. The chain couples TRBV20-1 to TRBJ2-7; 7 bases agree with TRBD1. The germline gives CDR1 DFQATT, CDR2 SNEGSKA (reference sequence). The CDR3 has 13 amino acids. V was clipped by 5 bases and J by 5 bases; unmatched bases: 9. CDR3 in DNA: TGCAGTGCTCTTCCGACAGGGTCCCACGAGCAGTACTTC. It is translated as CSALPTGSHEQYF.

This clonotype was seen a handful of times. The V gene is TRBV20-1, the J gene TRBJ2-4; D perhaps matches TRBD1 (6 bases). This CDR3 has 15 residues. CDR1 DFQATT and CDR2 SNEGSKA come from the germline V gene (reference sequence). Deletions cut 0 bases from V and 7 bases from J, with 16 bases between. The CDR3 protein is CSARDPGTFQNIQYF. For the CDR3, the DNA is TGCAGTGCTAGAGACCCTGGGACATTTCAGAACATTCAGTACTTC.

This sequence joins TRBV6-1 and TRBJ1-5, with 9 bases aligning to TRBD1. V shed 6 bases and J 5 bases; nucleotides not matched to a gene: 8. The CDR3 runs to 15 residues. The germline V gene encodes CDR1 MNHNS and CDR2 SASEGT. The CDR3 reads CASSNGQGKDQPQHF. DNA of the CDR3: TGTGCCAGCAGCAACGGACAGGGGAAGGATCAGCCCCAGCATTTT.

The rearrangement uses TRBV11-2 and TRBJ2-3, with 12 bases that match TRBD2. The CDR3 length is 16 residues. Trimming at V came to 2 bases and at J to 5 bases, leaving 5 bases not matched to a gene. CDR1 and CDR2 (germline): SGHAT, FQNNGV. The CDR3 spells CASSLSSGGAGDTQYF. CDR3 DNA: TGTGCCAGCAGCTTATCTAGCGGGGGGGCAGGAGATACGCAGTATTTT.

The V and J genes are TRBV7-2 and TRBJ1-1, with 9 bases fitting TRBD1. This CDR3 has 18 amino acids. The V gene end was trimmed by 5 bases and the J gene end by 1 base; junction bases not matched to a gene: 14. Germline CDR1 SGHTA, CDR2 FQGNSA. DNA of the CDR3: TGTGCCAGCAGCCTCCCTGTCGGGACAGGGCTTGGGAACACTGAAGCTTTCTTT. Amino acid sequence: CASSLPVGTGLGNTEAFF.

This rearrangement joins TRBV4-3 to TRBJ2-5; 10 bases agree with TRBD2. V dropped 0 bases and J dropped 4; count of bases not matched to a gene: 8. Per the germline V gene, CDR1 is LGHNA and CDR2 is YSLEER. The CDR3 loop spans 17 amino acids. The CDR3 DNA follows: TGCGCCAGCAGCCAAGATCCGAGGACTAGCGGCCGAGAGACCCAGTACTTC. Residues: CASSQDPRTSGRETQYF.

This clonotype was seen just once. A read error may explain this, as a much larger clone is one base away. The rearrangement joins TRBV18 to TRBJ2-7; D ambiguous. Germline V CDR1 and CDR2: KGHSH, LQKENI. CDR3 length: 11 residues. CDR3 coding DNA: TGTGTCAGCTCACCCCAATACGAGCAGTACTTC. Translated, it gives CVSSPQYEQYF.

The chain combines TRBV7-2 with TRBJ2-7; 9 bases match TRBD2. The trim removed 1 base at V and 2 bases at J, leaving 3 bases unmatched. The germline V gene has CDR1 SGHTA and CDR2 FQGNSA. The CDR3 loop spans 15 amino acids. The DNA for the CDR3 is TGTGCCAGCAGCTTAGGGGGCGGGGGGGCCTACGAGCAGTACTTC. The encoded protein is CASSLGGGGAYEQYF.

Concerning this clonotype itself: This may be a read error: a much more frequent sequence differs by one nucleotide. The chain combines TRBV20-1 with TRBJ2-5; no reliable D call. CDR3 length: 11 residues. The germline V gene has CDR1 DFQATT and CDR2 SNEGSKA (reference sequence). Trimming left V 3 bases short and J 3 bases short, with 5 bases between. The CDR3 DNA reads TGCAGTGCTAGTAGGGAAGAGACCCAGTACTTC. Amino acid sequence: CSASREETQYF.

The J gene is TRBJ2-7, the V gene TRBV20-1, with D possibly matching TRBD2 (6 bases). Trimming took off 1 base at V and 0 bases at J, with 7 bases between the two ends. In germline, CDR1 is DFQATT, CDR2 SNEGSKA (reference sequence). The CDR3 runs to 13 residues. Here the CDR3 reads CSARGEDSYEQYF. The DNA of the CDR3 is TGCAGTGCTAGAGGGGAGGACTCCTACGAGCAGTACTTC.

The CDR3 bases are TGTGCCAGCACCTGGGGTACGATAACCCAAGAGACCCAGTACTTC. This encodes CASTWGTITQETQYF. This sequence joins TRBV12-3 or TRBV12-4 and TRBJ2-5; no clear D. The CDR3 length is 15 residues. The germline V and J ends were trimmed by 7 bases and 1 base, with 16 bases remaining between them.